A single T cell receptor beta chain is shown here with its context. This sample is drawn from a study of blood T cell repertoires in COVID-19. At the level of the study: Sites across the United States, Italy and Spain contributed samples from acute and convalescent COVID-19. PBMCs, B-cell-depleted T cells, or T cells were the source of the cDNA or gDNA that made up the material.

The V gene end was trimmed by 2 bases and the J gene end by 3 bases; junction bases not matched to a gene: 7. CDR3 length: 16 amino acids. Germline V gene sequence: CDR1 MNHNS, CDR2 SASEGT. Source study methods: The assay estimated nucleated cells by amplifying reference gene primers. Sequencing used immunoSEQ multiplex PCR; TCRdb keeps in-frame clones, though not all of them. That table gives V, J and clone size, and the DNA gave D and trimming. The sample has 85,000 to 110,000 clones; over 65% are singletons. The sample consisted of peripheral blood. The source of this sequence is a human donor in a cohort sampled during active COVID-19. The chain links TRBV6-1 to TRBJ2-4; TRBD1 matches at 7 bases. CDR3 loop: CASSERGRLGKNIQYF. The CDR3 region has the DNA TGTGCCAGCAGTGAAAGGGGGCGATTGGGCAAAAACATTCAGTACTTC.